This T cell receptor (beta chain) was sequenced during a study of CD8 T cells in Susac syndrome. RNA in amounts of about 0.45 to 1 ug was reverse transcribed with random hexamers. In TCRdb, the immunoSEQ multiplex PCR reads were re-called with MiXCR into one record per CDR3 protein. The data hold approximately 57,000 distinct CDR3 sequences, with around 93% observed a single time. Trimming cost V 3 bases and J 8 bases, with 17 bases left between them. The CDR3 extends over 14 amino acids. Germline CDR1 SGHKS, CDR2 YYEKEE (reference sequence). The V gene is TRBV5-5, the J gene TRBJ1-2; D may be TRBD1 (5 bases). The sequence derives from a human donor with Susac syndrome. The sample comprised CD8+ T cells from PBMCs. As DNA, the CDR3 is TGTGCCAGCAGCTCTGGGGGGACTATACGCGGCTACACCTTC. Protein product: CASSSGGTIRGYTF.